This TCR beta chain was recorded in a study of T and B cells in COVID-19 patients. Study in general: COVID-19 patients gave peripheral blood either during active infection or after recovery. The recovered patients had mostly mild to moderate COVID-19 with outpatient management. Critical illness requiring mechanical ventilation or extracorporeal membrane oxygenation affected 12 of 20 active-infection patients.

Trimming cost V 8 bases and J 3 bases, with 11 bases left between them. From germline, CDR1 is SEHNR and CDR2 FQNEAQ (reference sequence). The length of the CDR3 is 12 residues. From blood, about 230-500 ng of genomic DNA served as TRB template. This clonotype came up a few times. TRB rearrangements were amplified by multiplex PCR with BIOMED2 TRB-A/B primers. Via MiXCR, TCRdb re-called the multiplex PCR reads, giving one row per CDR3 protein. The sample holds roughly 4,600 distinct CDR3 sequences, about 19% seen once. This receptor was taken from a human donor with active COVID-19. Sample: blood. This rearrangement joins TRBV7-9 to TRBJ2-7; tentative D call: TRBD1 (6 bases). This CDR3 reads CASGLQGYEQYF. CDR3 bases: TGTGCCAGCGGGTTACAGGGCTACGAGCAGTACTTC.